These 22 T cell receptor beta chains originate from one sample sequenced in a study of T cells after yellow fever vaccination. Via MiXCR, TCRdb re-called the 5' RACE reads, giving one row per CDR3 protein. Of a few hundred thousand distinct CDR3 sequences listed, under 9% are singletons. The material was CD4+ T cells sorted from PBMCs, obtained 5 days after the yellow fever booster vaccination. Receptors were obtained from a man between 18 and 35 years old who received the YFV17D yellow fever vaccine.

Many counts were recorded for this clonotype. The chain has TRBV20-1 and TRBJ1-6; 7 bases agree with TRBD1. The CDR3 has 15 amino acids. Trimming took 0 bases from V and 3 from J; bases not matched to a gene: 2. Germline V CDR1 and CDR2: DFQATT, SNEGSKA (reference sequence). CDR3 in amino acids: CSARDWDSYNSPLHF. The DNA of the CDR3 is TGCAGTGCTAGAGATTGGGACAGCTATAATTCACCCCTCCACTTT.

The CDR3, as DNA: TGCGCCAGCAGCTTCATGCTTCTCTCGGCAATGAACACTGAAGCTTTCTTT. Residues: CASSFMLLSAMNTEAFF. The J gene is TRBJ1-1, the V gene TRBV5-1; D is uncertain. CDR3 length: 17 residues. Per the germline V gene, CDR1 is SGHRS and CDR2 is YFSETQ. Trimming took off 2 bases at V and 0 bases at J, with 17 bases between the two ends.

The rearrangement joins TRBV6-2 or TRBV6-3 to TRBJ1-1; no firm D call. Trimming took off 3 bases at V and 0 bases at J, with 5 bases between the two ends. The CDR3 is 13 residues long. Germline V gene lookup returns CDR1 MNHEY and CDR2 SVGEGT. The CDR3 here is CASSYTMNTEAFF. DNA for the CDR3: TGTGCCAGCAGTTATACAATGAACACTGAAGCTTTCTTT.

At least ten counts were recorded for this clonotype. The genes are TRBV20-1 and TRBJ2-2, with 11 bases aligning to TRBD2. The V and J ends lost 1 base and 7 bases, in that order; junction bases with no gene match: 5. CDR3 size: 15 residues. Germline V gene lookup returns CDR1 DFQATT and CDR2 SNEGSKA (reference sequence). CDR3 amino acids: CSARVTSGGHGELFF. CDR3 nucleotides: TGCAGTGCTAGAGTTACTAGCGGGGGCCACGGGGAGCTGTTTTTT.

J is TRBJ2-5 and V is TRBV28, with D possibly matching TRBD2 (6 bases). The CDR3 contains 13 residues. Trimming removed 5 bases at V and 7 bases at J, with 14 bases between. Germline assignment: CDR1 MDHEN and CDR2 SYDVKM. CDR3 loop: CASSAGPGGTQYF. The CDR3 DNA is TGTGCCAGCAGTGCGGGACCCGGGGGGACCCAGTACTTC.

This clonotype has only a few counts. The CDR3 DNA follows: TGTGCCAGCAGTCCGTACGAGGGGGTTGGAGCTTTCTTT. Translated, it gives CASSPYEGVGAFF. V is TRBV12-3 or TRBV12-4 and J is TRBJ1-1, with D maybe TRBD1 (6 bases). V lost 5 bases and J lost 10, with 17 bases in between. The CDR3 has 13 amino acids.

V is TRBV4-1 and J is TRBJ1-4, with a possible D match to TRBD1 (5 bases). This CDR3 has 17 residues. CDR1 MGHRA and CDR2 YSYEKL come from the germline V gene. Trimming took off 2 bases at V and 8 bases at J, with 21 bases between the two ends. The CDR3 region is CASSQKWAVGGDEKLFF. CDR3 nucleotides: TGCGCCAGCAGCCAAAAATGGGCGGTGGGGGGGGACGAAAAACTGTTTTTT.

As DNA, the CDR3 is TGTGCCAGTAGTTCCAGAAAAGAGACCCAGTACTTC. Protein product: CASSSRKETQYF. This chain uses TRBV19 with TRBJ2-5; D remains ambiguous. The CDR3 consists of 12 residues. Germline lookup yields CDR1 LNHDA and CDR2 SQIVND (reference sequence). V dropped 5 bases and J dropped 3 bases, with 7 bases sitting between them.

The chain has TRBV20-1 and TRBJ2-5; D is undetermined. V lost 0 bases and J lost 2, with 7 bases in between. The CDR3 contains 13 residues. Germline CDR1 reads DFQATT; CDR2 reads SNEGSKA (reference sequence). Here the CDR3 reads CSARDRFQETQYF. CDR3 DNA sequence: TGCAGTGCTAGAGACCGCTTTCAAGAGACCCAGTACTTC.

The rearrangement uses TRBV4-1 and TRBJ2-1; unclear D gene. The CDR3 covers 11 residues. Germline CDR1 reads MGHRA; CDR2 reads YSYEKL. Trimming pared 2 bases from V and 14 bases from J, leaving 10 bases between. The CDR3 bases are TGCGCCAGCAGCCAACGGAATTCGAAGTTCTTC. Protein sequence: CASSQRNSKFF.

V usage is TRBV20-1 and J usage is TRBJ2-3, with a weak D call TRBD1 (6 bases). Germline V lookup: CDR1 DFQATT, CDR2 SNEGSKA (reference sequence). The CDR3 totals 14 residues. The ends were cut back, 7 bases at V and 6 bases at J, with 20 bases in the middle. The CDR3 region has the DNA TGCAGTGTCTTTTCAGAGGGGGAGTGGGATACGCAGTATTTT. Amino acid sequence: CSVFSEGEWDTQYF.

V is TRBV7-2 and J is TRBJ1-5; tentative D call: TRBD1 (5 bases). Germline-derived CDR1 and CDR2 are SGHTA and FQGNSA. This CDR3 is 16 amino acids long. CDR3 sequence: CGSSTQGGYSNQPQHF. The CDR3 DNA sequence: TGTGGGAGCAGCACCCAGGGAGGGTATAGCAATCAGCCCCAGCATTTT. Looking up the rest from reference TRBV7-2 and TRBJ1-5 gives the full variable domain: GAGVSQSPSNKVTEKGKDVELRCDPISGHTALYWYRQSLGQGLEFLIYFQGNSAPDKSGLPSDRFSAERTGGSVSTLTIQRTQQEDSAVYLCGSSTQGGYSNQPQHFGDGTRLSIL.

V and J are TRBV5-1 and TRBJ1-1, with D maybe TRBD1 (5 bases). V gave up 0 bases and J gave up 0 bases, with 9 bases separating them. There are 15 residues in the CDR3. Per the germline V gene, CDR1 is SGHRS and CDR2 is YFSETQ. CDR3 nucleotides: TGCGCCAGCAGCTTGGCCGGGGGGATGAACACTGAAGCTTTCTTT. This sequence encodes CASSLAGGMNTEAFF.

The chain is built from TRBV4-1 and TRBJ2-1; 9 positions match TRBD1. The CDR3 has 16 residues. V lost 1 base to trimming and J lost 5 bases; unmatched junction nucleotides: 6. The germline V gene has CDR1 MGHRA and CDR2 YSYEKL. The CDR3 nucleotides are TGCGCCAGCAGCCAAGGTCCGACAGGGGGGGACAATGAGCAGTTCTTC. It yields the protein CASSQGPTGGDNEQFF.

The chain joins TRBV25-1 to TRBJ2-1, with 11 nucleotides matching TRBD1. The CDR3 is 18 residues long. Trimming at V came to 5 bases and at J to 4 bases, leaving 13 bases not matched to a gene. Germline V lookup: CDR1 MGHDK, CDR2 SYGVNS. The CDR3 nucleotides read TGTGCCAGCAGTACCCCTTCGCCGAGGGACAGGGGGTACAATGAGCAGTTCTTC. Amino acid sequence: CASSTPSPRDRGYNEQFF.

This clonotype came up many times. The chain uses TRBV5-6 and TRBJ1-1; D remains unclear. This CDR3 spans 12 amino acids. The V gene's germline CDR1 is SGHDT and CDR2 YYEEEE. Deletions cut 2 bases from V and 0 bases from J, with 2 bases between. CDR3 DNA sequence: TGTGCCAGCAGCTTCCTGAACACTGAAGCTTTCTTT. It encodes CASSFLNTEAFF.

This clonotype was recorded at least ten times. This chain connects TRBV3-1 to TRBJ2-7; TRBD2 aligns across 8 bases. The CDR3 runs to 15 residues. V dropped 1 base and J dropped 6; count of bases not matched to a gene: 8. CDR1 and CDR2 from the germline V gene are LGHDT and YNNKEL (reference sequence). The CDR3 reads CASSQGGLVFGEQYF. The DNA of the CDR3 is TGTGCCAGCAGCCAAGGGGGACTAGTTTTCGGCGAGCAGTACTTC.

This chain connects TRBV6-1 to TRBJ1-5; 9 bases line up with TRBD1. With 6 bases clipped from V and 2 bases from J, the junction kept 8 bases outside the gene matches. The CDR3 consists of 16 residues. CDR1 and CDR2 (germline): MNHNS, SASEGT. The CDR3 sequence: CASRPGTGLGNQPQHF. The CDR3 DNA is TGTGCCAGCAGACCCGGGACAGGGCTTGGCAATCAGCCCCAGCATTTT.

The chain joins TRBV24-1 to TRBJ2-2; D possibly matches TRBD1 or TRBD2 (6 bases each). This CDR3 contains 13 residues. The germline V and J ends were trimmed by 7 bases and 7 bases, with 12 bases remaining between them. Germline assignment: CDR1 KGHDR and CDR2 SFDVKD. CDR3 amino acids: CATSGGLRGELFF. In nucleotides, the CDR3 is TGTGCCACCAGCGGGGGCTTACGCGGGGAGCTGTTTTTT.

This clonotype was detected ten times or more. V gene TRBV9 combines with J gene TRBJ2-3, with D perhaps matching TRBD2 (5 bases). Germline loops: CDR1 SGDLS, CDR2 YYNGEE. The CDR3 is 15 amino acids. The germline V and J ends were trimmed by 0 bases and 3 bases, with 11 bases remaining between them. The DNA of the CDR3 is TGTGCCAGCAGCGTAGACGGGGTTGGGACAGATACGCAGTATTTT. Translation gives CASSVDGVGTDTQYF.

This clonotype was seen a handful of times. This chain connects TRBV11-3 to TRBJ2-1; D is tentatively TRBD1 or TRBD2 (5 bases each). This CDR3 is 14 amino acids long. V was cut by 2 bases and J by 8 bases, with 13 bases left in between. Germline loops: CDR1 SGHNT, CDR2 YENEEA. The CDR3 DNA reads as TGTGCCAGCAGCTTAAGTTGGCAGGGAGATGAGCAGTTCTTC. Amino acids: CASSLSWQGDEQFF.

The gene calls are TRBV10-3 and TRBJ2-5, with D perhaps TRBD1 (6 bases). CDR3 length: 12 residues. CDR1 and CDR2 from the germline V gene are ENHRY and SYGVKD. Between the trimmed V and J ends, which lost 6 bases and 2 bases, there was a span of 7 bases. CDR3: CAIRGQQETQYF. The DNA of the CDR3 is TGTGCCATCAGGGGACAACAAGAGACCCAGTACTTC.